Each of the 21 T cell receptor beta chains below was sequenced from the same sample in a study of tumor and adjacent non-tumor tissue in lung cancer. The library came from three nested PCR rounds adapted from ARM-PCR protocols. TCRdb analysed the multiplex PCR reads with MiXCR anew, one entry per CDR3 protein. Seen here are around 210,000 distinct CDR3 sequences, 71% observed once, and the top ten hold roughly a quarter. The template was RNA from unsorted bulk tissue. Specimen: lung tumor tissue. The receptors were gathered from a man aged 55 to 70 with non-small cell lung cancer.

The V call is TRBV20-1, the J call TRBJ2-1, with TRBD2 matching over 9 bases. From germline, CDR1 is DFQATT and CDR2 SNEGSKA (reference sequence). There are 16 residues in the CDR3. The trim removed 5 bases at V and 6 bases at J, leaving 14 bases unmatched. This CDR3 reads CSAPRGSSGNFNEQFF. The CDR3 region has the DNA TGCAGTGCTCCCCGTGGGTCTAGCGGGAACTTCAATGAGCAGTTCTTC.

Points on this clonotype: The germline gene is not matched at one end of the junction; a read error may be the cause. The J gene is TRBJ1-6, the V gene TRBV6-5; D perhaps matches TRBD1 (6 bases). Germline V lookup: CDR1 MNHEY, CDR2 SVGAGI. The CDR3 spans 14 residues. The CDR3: CVSSYFRGNLPLHF. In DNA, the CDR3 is TGTGTCAGCAGTTACTTCAGGGGCAATTTACCCCTCCACTTT.

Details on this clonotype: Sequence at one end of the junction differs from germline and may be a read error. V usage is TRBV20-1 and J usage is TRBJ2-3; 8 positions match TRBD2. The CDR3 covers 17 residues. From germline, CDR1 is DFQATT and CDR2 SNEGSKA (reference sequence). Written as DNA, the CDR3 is TGCAGTGCTGAAGAGATAGGGACTAGAGGGAGTGCAGATACGCAGTTTTTT. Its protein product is CSAEEIGTRGSADTQFF.

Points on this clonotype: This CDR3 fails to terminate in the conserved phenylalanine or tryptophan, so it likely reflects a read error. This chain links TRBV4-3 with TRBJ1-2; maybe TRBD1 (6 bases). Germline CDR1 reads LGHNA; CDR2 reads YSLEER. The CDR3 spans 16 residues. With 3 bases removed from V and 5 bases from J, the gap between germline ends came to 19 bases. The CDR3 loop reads CASSHVDSPYNYGYTL. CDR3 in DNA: TGCGCCAGCAGCCATGTGGACAGTCCCTATAATTATGGCTACACCTTA.

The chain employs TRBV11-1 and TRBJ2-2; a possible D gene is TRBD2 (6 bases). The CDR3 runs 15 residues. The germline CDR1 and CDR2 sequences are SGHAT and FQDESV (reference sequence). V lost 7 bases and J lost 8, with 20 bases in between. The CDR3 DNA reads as TGTGCCAGCAACCCCTGGGCTAGCGTGTCAGGGGAGCTGTTTTTT. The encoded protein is CASNPWASVSGELFF.

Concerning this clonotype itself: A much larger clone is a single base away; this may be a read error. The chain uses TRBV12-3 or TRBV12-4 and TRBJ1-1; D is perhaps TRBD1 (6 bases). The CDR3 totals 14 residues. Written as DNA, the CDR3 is TGTGTCAGCAGTAAAGGGGGAGGGAGCACTGAAGCTTTCTTT. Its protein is CVSSKGGGSTEAFF.

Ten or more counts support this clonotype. The CDR3 sequence is CASSLVGREETQYF. The CDR3, as DNA: TGTGCCAGCAGCTTAGTCGGCAGAGAAGAGACCCAGTACTTC. The genes are TRBV11-2 and TRBJ2-5; D unresolved. CDR1 is SGHAT, CDR2 FQNNGV, per germline. CDR3 length equals 14 residues. Trimming stripped 1 base from V and 3 bases from J, with 9 bases between.

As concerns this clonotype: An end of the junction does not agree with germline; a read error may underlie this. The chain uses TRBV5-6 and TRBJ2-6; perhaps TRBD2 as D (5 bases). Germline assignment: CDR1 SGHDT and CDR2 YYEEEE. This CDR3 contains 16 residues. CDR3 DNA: TGTACCAGCAGAGACGGACTGTACTCTGGGGCCAACGTCCTGACTTTC. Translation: CTSRDGLYSGANVLTF. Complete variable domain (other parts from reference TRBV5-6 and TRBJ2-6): DAGVTQSPTHLIKTRGQQVTLRCSPKSGHDTVSWYQQALGQGPQFIFQYYEEEERQRGNFPDRFSGHQFPNYSSELNVNALLLGDSALYLCTSRDGLYSGANVLTFGAGSRLTVL.

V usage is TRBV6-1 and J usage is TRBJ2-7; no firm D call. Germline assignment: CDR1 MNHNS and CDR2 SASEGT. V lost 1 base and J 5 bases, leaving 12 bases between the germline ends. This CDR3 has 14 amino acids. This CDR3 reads CASSEGVEWDEQYF. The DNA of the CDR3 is TGTGCCAGCAGTGAAGGGGTAGAGTGGGACGAGCAGTACTTC.

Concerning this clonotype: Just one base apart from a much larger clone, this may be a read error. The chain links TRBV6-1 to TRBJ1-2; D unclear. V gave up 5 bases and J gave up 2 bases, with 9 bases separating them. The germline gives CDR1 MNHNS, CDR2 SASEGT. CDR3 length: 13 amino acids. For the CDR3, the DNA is TGTGCCAGCAGTAACCAGGAGAACTATGGCTACACCTTC. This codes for CASSNQENYGYTF.

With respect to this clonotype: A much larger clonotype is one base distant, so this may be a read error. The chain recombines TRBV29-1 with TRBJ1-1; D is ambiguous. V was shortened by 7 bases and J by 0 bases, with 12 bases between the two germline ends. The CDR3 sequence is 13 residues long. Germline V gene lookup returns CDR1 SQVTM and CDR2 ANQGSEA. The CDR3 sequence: CSGDMAVNTEAFF. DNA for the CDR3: TGCAGCGGTGACATGGCCGTGAACACTGAAGCTTTCTTT.

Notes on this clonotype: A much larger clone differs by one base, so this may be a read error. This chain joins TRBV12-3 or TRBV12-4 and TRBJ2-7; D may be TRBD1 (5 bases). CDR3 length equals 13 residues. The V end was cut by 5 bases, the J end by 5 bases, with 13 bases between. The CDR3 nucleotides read TGTGCCAGCAGTCGCCTGACAGCTGACGAGCAGTACTTC. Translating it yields CASSRLTADEQYF.

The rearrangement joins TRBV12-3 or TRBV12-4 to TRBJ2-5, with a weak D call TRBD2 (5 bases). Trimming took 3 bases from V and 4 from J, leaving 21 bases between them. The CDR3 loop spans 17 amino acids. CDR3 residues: CASSFRRLRSGGETQYF. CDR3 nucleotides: TGTGCCAGCAGTTTTCGACGGTTGAGGAGCGGCGGAGAGACCCAGTACTTC.

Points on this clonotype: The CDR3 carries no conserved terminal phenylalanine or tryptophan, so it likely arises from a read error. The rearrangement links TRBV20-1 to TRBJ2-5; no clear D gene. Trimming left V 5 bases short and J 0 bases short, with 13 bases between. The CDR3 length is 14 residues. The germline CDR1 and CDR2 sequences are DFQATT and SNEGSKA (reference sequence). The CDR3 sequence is CSAVLGLHQETQYS. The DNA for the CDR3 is TGCAGTGCTGTACTCGGTCTGCACCAAGAGACCCAGTACTCC.

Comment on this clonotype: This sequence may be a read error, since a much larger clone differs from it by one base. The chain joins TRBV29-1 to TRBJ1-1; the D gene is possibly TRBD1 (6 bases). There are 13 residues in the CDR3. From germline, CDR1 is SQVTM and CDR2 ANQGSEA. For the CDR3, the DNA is TGCAGAGTTAACAGGGATCTCGGCACTGAAGCTTTCTTT. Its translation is CRVNRDLGTEAFF.

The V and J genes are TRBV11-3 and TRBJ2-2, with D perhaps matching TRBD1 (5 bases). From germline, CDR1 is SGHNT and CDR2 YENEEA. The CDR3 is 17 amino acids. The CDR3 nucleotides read TGTGTCAGTAGCTTAGGGGTGACAGCGTACCCCCCCGGGGAGCTGTTTTTT. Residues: CVSSLGVTAYPPGELFF. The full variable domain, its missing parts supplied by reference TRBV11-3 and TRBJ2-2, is EAGVVQSPRYKIIEKKQPVAFWCNPISGHNTLYWYLQNLGQGPELLIRYENEEAVDDSQLPKDRFSAERLKGVDSTLKIQPAELGDSAVYLCVSSLGVTAYPPGELFFGEGSRLTVL.

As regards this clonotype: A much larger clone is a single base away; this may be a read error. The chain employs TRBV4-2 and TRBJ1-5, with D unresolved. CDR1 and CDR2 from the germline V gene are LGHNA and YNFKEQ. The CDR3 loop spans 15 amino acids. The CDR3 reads CASNQVEDSNLPQHF. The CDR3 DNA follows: TGTGCCAGCAACCAAGTGGAAGATAGCAATTTGCCCCAGCATTTT.

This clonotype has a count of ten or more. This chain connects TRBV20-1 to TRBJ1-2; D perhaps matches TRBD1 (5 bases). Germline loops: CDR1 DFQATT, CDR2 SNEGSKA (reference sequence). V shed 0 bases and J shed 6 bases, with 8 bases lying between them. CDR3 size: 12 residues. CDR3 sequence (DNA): TGCAGTGCTAGAGAGGGGGTAGATGGCTACACCTTC. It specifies CSAREGVDGYTF.

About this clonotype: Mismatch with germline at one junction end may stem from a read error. The CDR3 region has the DNA TGTCCCAGCAGCTTAGGCAGGGGGGACAATCAGCCCCATCATTTT. It codes for CPSSLGRGDNQPHHF. The chain combines TRBV11-1 with TRBJ1-5; 7 bases are a match to TRBD1. Germline V CDR1 and CDR2: SGHAT, FQDESV (reference sequence). This CDR3 is built from 15 residues.

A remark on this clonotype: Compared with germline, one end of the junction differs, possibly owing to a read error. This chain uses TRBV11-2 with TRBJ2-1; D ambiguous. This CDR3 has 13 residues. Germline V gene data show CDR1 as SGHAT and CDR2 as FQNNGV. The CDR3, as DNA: TGTGCTAGCAGCTCCGCATTTTACAATGGGCAGTTCTTC. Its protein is CASSSAFYNGQFF.

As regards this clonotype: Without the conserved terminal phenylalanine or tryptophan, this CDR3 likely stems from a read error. CDR3 protein: CASSLGIPWQDTTYEQYS. In DNA, the CDR3 is TGTGCCAGCAGCTTAGGCATCCCTTGGCAGGACACGACCTACGAGCAGTACTCC. The chain uses TRBV11-3 and TRBJ2-7, with a weak D call TRBD1 (5 bases). Trimming took off 1 base at V and 2 bases at J, with 21 bases between the two ends. Germline values: CDR1 SGHNT, CDR2 YENEEA. CDR3 length: 18 amino acids.